These T cell receptor beta chains were read from a single sample in a study of cytomegalovirus exposure and HLA in healthy donors. Using immunoSEQ multiplex PCR, the repertoire was profiled, and TCRdb retains in-frame clones only, with some absent. Of 150,000 to 200,000 clones in the sample, around 77% were seen once. Sequencing input: PBMCs. The receptors here all came from a woman in her twenties or thirties in good health and CMV-seronegative. Each CDR3 is given with its conserved first and last residue. A D gene is named only where the DNA matches it firmly. Size tells how often a clone was seen (once, few, many) or the class of an expanded clone, and some rows leave it out.

V: TRBV2
size: few
D: NA
J: TRBJ1-5
CDR3: CASSTGNQPQHF
DNA: TGTGCCAGCAGCACGGGCAATCAGCCCCAGCATTTT

V: TRBV27
size: NA
D: NA
J: TRBJ1-2
CDR3: CASSASGTGGYTF
DNA: TGTGCCAGCAGCGCCTCAGGGACTGGCGGCTACACCTTC

V: TRBV7-6
size: NA
D: TRBD1
J: TRBJ2-3
CDR3: CASSGGRGSTDTQYF
DNA: TGTGCCAGCAGCGGGGGCAGGGGGTCGACAGATACGCAGTATTTT

V: TRBV5-1
size: NA
D: TRBD1
J: TRBJ2-7
CDR3: CASSFGQGSHEQYF
DNA: TGCGCCAGCAGCTTTGGACAGGGGTCACACGAGCAGTACTTC

V: TRBV27
size: few
D: NA
J: TRBJ2-7
CDR3: CASSLFRGSEQYF
DNA: TGTGCCAGCAGTCTCTTTCGGGGGTCCGAGCAGTACTTC

V: TRBV9
size: NA
D: NA
J: TRBJ1-5
CDR3: CASSVEAGSSQPQHF
DNA: TGTGCCAGCAGCGTAGAGGCAGGGTCAAGTCAGCCCCAGCATTTT

V: TRBV2
size: NA
D: NA
J: TRBJ2-7
CDR3: CASGRQDREESEQYF
DNA: TGTGCCAGCGGACGACAAGACAGGGAGGAAAGCGAGCAGTACTTC

V: TRBV28
size: NA
D: TRBD2
J: TRBJ2-6
CDR3: CASSLGGAGANVLTF
DNA: TGTGCCAGCAGTTTGGGGGGGGCTGGGGCCAACGTCCTGACTTTC

V: TRBV5-4
size: NA
D: TRBD1
J: TRBJ1-1
CDR3: CASRPRQGARAFF
DNA: TGTGCCAGCAGACCCAGACAGGGGGCGCGAGCTTTCTTT

V: TRBV6-1
size: NA
D: NA
J: TRBJ1-5
CDR3: CASSEVQEFSNQPQHF
DNA: TGTGCCAGCAGTGAAGTCCAGGAATTTAGCAATCAGCCCCAGCATTTT

V: TRBV2
size: NA
D: NA
J: TRBJ2-2
CDR3: CASNGATLNTGELFF
DNA: TGTGCCAGCAATGGGGCGACGCTGAACACCGGGGAGCTGTTTTTT

V: TRBV7-9
size: NA
D: NA
J: TRBJ1-1
CDR3: CASSLSIGDTEAFF
DNA: TGTGCCAGCAGCTTGTCCATAGGGGACACTGAAGCTTTCTTT

V: TRBV2
size: NA
D: TRBD1
J: TRBJ1-4
CDR3: CASSLTGVVGNEKLFF
DNA: TGTGCCAGCAGTCTTACAGGGGTTGTTGGTAATGAAAAACTGTTTTTT

V: TRBV7-8
size: NA
D: TRBD1
J: TRBJ2-1
CDR3: CASSFRDRGRNEQFF
DNA: TGTGCCAGCAGCTTCCGGGACAGGGGGCGGAATGAGCAGTTCTTC

V: TRBV18
size: few
D: NA
J: TRBJ1-2
CDR3: CASSPVQGFDYGYTF
DNA: TGTGCCAGCTCACCAGTACAGGGCTTCGACTATGGCTACACCTTC

V: TRBV28
size: few
D: NA
J: TRBJ2-1
CDR3: CASSLGQISYNEQFF
DNA: TGTGCCAGCAGTTTAGGCCAGATCTCCTACAATGAGCAGTTCTTC

V: TRBV10-2
size: NA
D: NA
J: TRBJ2-7
CDR3: CASTKTQGSGSPYEQYF
DNA: TGCGCCAGCACAAAAACCCAGGGTTCGGGTTCCCCTTACGAGCAGTACTTC

V: TRBV7-3
size: NA
D: NA
J: TRBJ1-2
CDR3: CASSLDGYGYTF
DNA: TGTGCCAGCAGCCTAGATGGTTATGGCTACACCTTC

V: TRBV7-8
size: NA
D: NA
J: TRBJ1-1
CDR3: CASTLGGIVTEAFF
DNA: TGTGCCAGCACCCTGGGGGGAATAGTCACTGAAGCCTTCTTT

V: TRBV7-6
size: NA
D: TRBD1
J: TRBJ2-1
CDR3: CASSEWTGLYNEQFF
DNA: TGTGCCAGCAGCGAGTGGACAGGGCTTTACAATGAGCAGTTCTTC

V: TRBV2
size: NA
D: NA
J: TRBJ1-1
CDR3: CASSQQENTEAFF
DNA: TGTGCCAGCAGTCAACAGGAGAACACTGAAGCTTTCTTT

V: TRBV27
size: NA
D: NA
J: TRBJ2-7
CDR3: CASSLQGITYEQYF
DNA: TGTGCCAGCAGTTTACAGGGTATCACCTACGAGCAGTACTTC

V: TRBV19
size: NA
D: TRBD2
J: TRBJ2-1
CDR3: CASSRRGTTLDEQFF
DNA: TGTGCCAGTAGTAGGCGGGGGACCACCTTGGATGAGCAGTTCTTC

V: TRBV7-9
size: once
D: NA
J: TRBJ2-2
CDR3: CASSLPLAGELFF
DNA: TGTGCCAGCAGCTTACCCCTTGCCGGGGAGCTGTTTTTT

V: TRBV7-6
size: NA
D: NA
J: TRBJ1-5
CDR3: CASSPSGPGNQPQHF
DNA: TGTGCCAGCAGCCCCAGTGGGCCGGGAAATCAGCCCCAGCATTTT

V: TRBV6-6
size: many
D: NA
J: TRBJ1-1
CDR3: CASSQDTNTEAFF
DNA: TGTGCCAGCAGTCAAGACACGAACACTGAAGCTTTCTTT

V: TRBV30
size: NA
D: NA
J: TRBJ2-7
CDR3: CAAGGYSYEQYF
DNA: TGTGCTGCAGGGGGGTACTCCTACGAGCAGTACTTC

V: TRBV6-6
size: NA
D: NA
J: TRBJ2-2
CDR3: CASILGRNTGELFF
DNA: TGTGCCAGCATCCTTGGGCGGAACACCGGGGAGCTGTTTTTT

V: TRBV11-2
size: NA
D: TRBD1
J: TRBJ1-1
CDR3: CASSSTPSGTGNTEAFF
DNA: TGTGCCAGCAGCTCGACTCCCTCCGGGACAGGGAACACTGAAGCTTTCTTT

V: TRBV28
size: NA
D: NA
J: TRBJ1-1
CDR3: CASSLLKLGGAFF
DNA: TGTGCCAGCAGTTTATTGAAACTCGGAGGAGCTTTCTTT

V: TRBV7-8
size: NA
D: NA
J: TRBJ2-3
CDR3: CASSLNLYSGDTQYF
DNA: TGTGCCAGCAGCTTAAACTTATACTCGGGAGATACGCAGTATTTT

V: TRBV6-1
size: NA
D: TRBD1
J: TRBJ2-3
CDR3: CASRTRDRASDTQYF
DNA: TGTGCCAGCAGAACTAGGGACAGGGCTTCAGATACGCAGTATTTT

V: TRBV7-8
size: NA
D: TRBD1
J: TRBJ1-1
CDR3: CASSLRDRGWTGTEAFF
DNA: TGTGCCAGCAGCTTACGTGACAGGGGGTGGACGGGTACTGAAGCTTTCTTT

V: TRBV13
size: few
D: NA
J: TRBJ1-1
CDR3: CASSSSGKELTEAFF
DNA: TGTGCCAGCAGCTCCTCAGGGAAAGAGTTGACTGAAGCTTTCTTT

V: TRBV2
size: NA
D: NA
J: TRBJ2-1
CDR3: CASSVENEQFF
DNA: TGTGCCAGCAGTGTAGAAAATGAGCAGTTCTTC

V: TRBV13
size: NA
D: NA
J: TRBJ1-1
CDR3: CASSPKGGEVNTEAFF
DNA: TGTGCCAGCAGCCCCAAGGGGGGGGAAGTCAACACTGAAGCTTTCTTT

V: TRBV7-8
size: NA
D: NA
J: TRBJ2-3
CDR3: CASSLDRERGTDTQYF
DNA: TGTGCCAGCAGCTTAGACCGCGAGCGGGGCACAGATACGCAGTATTTT

V: TRBV9
size: NA
D: NA
J: TRBJ1-1
CDR3: CASSVVSGNTEAFF
DNA: TGTGCCAGCAGCGTAGTATCGGGGAACACTGAAGCTTTCTTT

V: TRBV5-4
size: NA
D: TRBD2
J: TRBJ2-5
CDR3: CASSLGSGGAGETQYF
DNA: TGTGCCAGCAGCTTGGGGAGCGGGGGGGCAGGAGAGACCCAGTACTTC

V: TRBV6-1
size: NA
D: TRBD1
J: TRBJ1-4
CDR3: CASSGQGFATWPEKLFF
DNA: TGTGCCAGCAGTGGACAGGGGTTCGCGACGTGGCCAGAAAAACTGTTTTTT

V: TRBV18
size: NA
D: NA
J: TRBJ1-1
CDR3: CASSRQGDTEAFF
DNA: TGTGCCAGCTCCCGACAAGGGGACACTGAAGCTTTCTTT